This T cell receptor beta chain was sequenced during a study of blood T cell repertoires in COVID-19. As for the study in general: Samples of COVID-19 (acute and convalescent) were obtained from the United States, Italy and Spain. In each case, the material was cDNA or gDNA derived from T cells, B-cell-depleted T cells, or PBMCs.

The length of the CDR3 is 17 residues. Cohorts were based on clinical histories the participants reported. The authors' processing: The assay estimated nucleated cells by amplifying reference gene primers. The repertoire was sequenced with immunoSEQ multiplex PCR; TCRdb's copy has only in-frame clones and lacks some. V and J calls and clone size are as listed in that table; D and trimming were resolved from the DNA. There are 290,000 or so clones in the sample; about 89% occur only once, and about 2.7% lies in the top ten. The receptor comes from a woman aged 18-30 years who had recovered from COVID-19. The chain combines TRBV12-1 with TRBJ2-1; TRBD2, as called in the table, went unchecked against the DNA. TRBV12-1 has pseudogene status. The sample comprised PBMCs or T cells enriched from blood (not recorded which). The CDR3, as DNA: TGTGCCAGCAGCCCTGACCCTAGCGGGAGCTCCTACAATGAGCAGTTCTTC. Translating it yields CASSPDPSGSSYNEQFF.